What follows are 27 T cell receptor beta chains derived from one specimen sequenced in a study of OX40 agonist ivuxolimab in advanced cancers. The method was immunoSEQ multiplex PCR; TCRdb's version includes in-frame clones alone and lacks a portion of them. The table records 15,000 to 20,000 clones, 70% to 80% of them present only once. The sample consisted of CD4+ or CD8+ T cells sorted from blood, taken in a trial of the OX40 agonist ivuxolimab. These receptors all stem from an adult with an advanced solid tumor such as melanoma, head and neck, liver or kidney cancer.

This clone occurred once. The genes are TRBV19 and TRBJ1-2; 7 nucleotides match TRBD1. Germline V gene data show CDR1 as LNHDA and CDR2 as SQIVND (reference sequence). The CDR3 is 12 residues long. V was pared by 6 bases and J by 5 bases, with 3 bases of the junction left unmatched. Written as DNA, the CDR3 is TGTGCCAGTAGCGACAGGGTATATGGCTACACCTTC. This translates into CASSDRVYGYTF.

The chain carries TRBV27 and TRBJ2-3; D perhaps matches TRBD1 (5 bases). The CDR3 has 17 residues. CDR1 and CDR2 from the germline V gene are MNHEY and SMNVEV (reference sequence). Trimming took 1 base from V and 0 from J, leaving 14 bases between them. The CDR3 loop is CASSLWTPPASTDTQYF. The CDR3 coding sequence is TGTGCCAGCAGTTTATGGACACCCCCTGCGAGCACAGATACGCAGTATTTT.

The rearrangement links TRBV11-1 to TRBJ2-5, with D possibly matching TRBD1 (6 bases). CDR1 SGHAT and CDR2 FQDESV come from the germline V gene (reference sequence). The V and J ends lost 5 bases and 5 bases respectively, with 21 bases between them. The CDR3 covers 16 residues. As DNA, the CDR3 is TGTGCCAGCAGCCCCCGCACAGGGACGCAAGAGGAGACCCAGTACTTC. This gives the protein CASSPRTGTQEETQYF.

This chain joins TRBV19 and TRBJ2-1; D is possibly TRBD1 or TRBD2 (5 bases each). V was pared by 3 bases and J by 1 base, with 7 bases between. This CDR3 is built from 14 residues. The germline V gene encodes CDR1 LNHDA and CDR2 SQIVND (reference sequence). The CDR3 DNA reads as TGTGCCAGTAGTATTTGGGGGTCCTACAATGAGCAGTTCTTC. Amino acids: CASSIWGSYNEQFF.

The count of this clone is one. The genes are TRBV5-1 and TRBJ2-7, with 8 bases lining up with TRBD1. Germline trimming cut 0 bases from V and 2 bases from J; bases unmatched to any gene: 7. Looked up from germline, CDR1 is SGHRS and CDR2 is YFSETQ. The CDR3 runs to 16 residues. The CDR3 spells CASSLEGRGPTYEQYF. The CDR3 region has the DNA TGCGCCAGCAGCTTGGAAGGCAGGGGGCCGACCTACGAGCAGTACTTC.

The rearrangement joins TRBV6-6 to TRBJ2-1; D unresolved. Trimming cost V 0 bases and J 4 bases, with 7 bases left between them. The CDR3 extends over 14 amino acids. Germline loops: CDR1 MNHNY, CDR2 SVGAGI (reference sequence). CDR3 residues: CASSYSPQYNEQFF. The CDR3 DNA reads TGTGCCAGCAGTTACTCGCCGCAGTACAATGAGCAGTTCTTC.

This clone was detected only once. The rearrangement uses TRBV10-1 and TRBJ1-1, with 10 bases matching TRBD1. Looked up from germline, CDR1 is WNHNN and CDR2 is SYGVQD (reference sequence). This CDR3 contains 14 residues. J was trimmed by 5 bases and V by 10 bases; bases with no gene match: 10. The CDR3 DNA follows: TGCGCCACCAGAGAGACAGGGGGCTCGACTGAAGCTTTCTTT. This sequence encodes CATRETGGSTEAFF.

The rearrangement uses TRBV28 and TRBJ2-7; D remains ambiguous. Trimming left V 3 bases short and J 3 bases short, with 9 bases between. From germline, CDR1 is MDHEN and CDR2 SYDVKM. The CDR3 contains 13 residues. The CDR3 protein is CASSFFGYYEQYF. CDR3 bases: TGTGCCAGCAGTTTCTTTGGGTACTACGAGCAGTACTTC.

The sample holds a few counts of this clone. Additional DNA sequences in this sample encode the identical CDR3. This chain connects TRBV19 to TRBJ1-2, with D uncertain. The V and J ends lost 4 bases and 4 bases respectively, with 4 bases between them. Germline CDR1 reads LNHDA; CDR2 reads SQIVND (reference sequence). CDR3 size: 11 residues. The CDR3 region has the DNA TGTGCCAGTAGTACCCCCTATGGCTACACCTTC. Amino acid sequence: CASSTPYGYTF.

This clone was counted between two and nine times. J is TRBJ2-7 and V is TRBV5-4, with 9 bases identical to TRBD2. After removal of 4 bases from V and 2 bases from J, the junction contained 7 bases not matched to a gene. Germline CDR1 SGHNT, CDR2 YYREEE (reference sequence). The CDR3 has 15 amino acids. CDR3 DNA: TGTGCCAGCAGCCAAGAAGTAGCGGGGGCCTACGAGCAGTACTTC. This encodes CASSQEVAGAYEQYF.

The J gene is TRBJ2-7, the V gene TRBV5-1, with unresolved D. V lost 3 bases and J lost 4, with 11 bases in between. This CDR3 has 13 residues. Germline assignment: CDR1 SGHRS and CDR2 YFSETQ. The DNA of the CDR3 is TGCGCCAGCAGCTACGGGCTTGGGTACGAGCAGTACTTC. Amino acid sequence: CASSYGLGYEQYF.

V is TRBV6-1 and J is TRBJ1-2; D is unclear. V was trimmed by 1 base and J by 4 bases, leaving 10 bases between them. CDR3 length equals 14 residues. Germline CDR1 and CDR2: MNHNS and SASEGT. The CDR3 here is CASSEVSGPYGYTF. For the CDR3, the DNA is TGTGCCAGCAGTGAAGTGTCAGGCCCCTATGGCTACACCTTC.

The J gene is TRBJ1-6, the V gene TRBV27; TRBD1 might be the D (5 bases). The CDR3 is 13 amino acids. Germline V gene lookup returns CDR1 MNHEY and CDR2 SMNVEV (reference sequence). V was shortened by 7 bases and J by 10 bases, with 14 bases between the two germline ends. The CDR3 DNA reads as TGTGCCAGCAATAGGGGCCCTAGATCACCCCTCCACTTT. Amino acid sequence: CASNRGPRSPLHF.

The CDR3 sequence: CASSSPGQLAKNIQYF. In DNA, the CDR3 is TGTGCCAGCAGCTCCCCGGGACAACTAGCCAAAAACATTCAGTACTTC. The chain employs TRBV7-9 and TRBJ2-4; possibly TRBD1 for D (6 bases). Germline-derived CDR1 and CDR2 are SEHNR and FQNEAQ (reference sequence). The CDR3 covers 16 residues. The V end was cut by 4 bases, the J end by 0 bases, with 13 bases between.

As for this clone: In this CDR3 the conserved last residue, phenylalanine or tryptophan, is missing, so a read error is likely. This rearrangement joins TRBV27 to TRBJ2-7; 7 positions match TRBD1. J lost 3 bases, V lost 2 bases, and 1 base had no gene match. Per the germline V gene, CDR1 is MNHEY and CDR2 is SMNVEV (reference sequence). The CDR3 length is 13 residues. CDR3 sequence (DNA): TGTGCCAGCAGTTTAAACAGGGGCTACGAGCAGTACCTC. Its translation: CASSLNRGYEQYL.

Within the sample, this clone is large. V and J are TRBV29-1 and TRBJ1-5, with 7 bases fitting TRBD1. The CDR3 sequence is 16 residues long. V was pared by 6 bases and J by 0 bases, with 11 bases of the junction left unmatched. Germline values: CDR1 SQVTM, CDR2 ANQGSEA. CDR3 DNA: TGCAGCGTGTCCCGGGACAGTCTTTATAGCAATCAGCCCCAGCATTTT. Residues: CSVSRDSLYSNQPQHF.

The chain couples TRBV6-5 to TRBJ2-7; 11 bases map to TRBD1. Germline CDR1 and CDR2: MNHEY and SVGAGI. The CDR3 is made up of 15 amino acids. J was trimmed by 4 bases and V by 2 bases; bases with no gene match: 4. This CDR3 reads CASSYGGTGGYEQYF. CDR3 nucleotide sequence: TGTGCCAGCAGTTACGGGGGGACAGGGGGGTACGAGCAGTACTTC.

V and J are TRBV5-6 and TRBJ2-1; 10 bases match TRBD2. V trimming: 2 bases; J trimming: 9 bases; junction bases outside the gene matches: 5. Germline V CDR1 and CDR2: SGHDT, YYEEEE. The CDR3 runs 14 residues. Here the CDR3 reads CASSFRTSGPEQFF. CDR3 nucleotides: TGTGCCAGCAGCTTCCGGACTAGCGGCCCTGAGCAGTTCTTC.

This clone was detected once. This sequence joins TRBV9 and TRBJ1-1; TRBD1 might be the D (6 bases). The length of the CDR3 is 15 residues. The germline gives CDR1 SGDLS, CDR2 YYNGEE. The V gene lost 0 bases and the J gene lost 0 bases, with 9 bases spanning the gap. The CDR3 loop is CASSVAQGLNTEAFF. CDR3 nucleotides: TGTGCCAGCAGCGTAGCACAGGGACTGAACACTGAAGCTTTCTTT.

The chain has TRBV2 and TRBJ2-1; 7 positions match TRBD2. V was clipped by 4 bases and J by 2 bases; unmatched bases: 5. This CDR3 region has 15 residues. CDR1 and CDR2 from the germline V gene are SNHLY and FYNNEI. This chain's CDR3 is CASSGVGRTYNEQFF. The CDR3 bases are TGTGCCAGCAGTGGGGTCGGGAGGACCTACAATGAGCAGTTCTTC.

The rearrangement joins TRBV2 to TRBJ2-7; weak D call: TRBD1 (6 bases). CDR3 length equals 12 residues. V gave up 3 bases and J gave up 7 bases, with 10 bases separating them. Germline assignment: CDR1 SNHLY and CDR2 FYNNEI. The CDR3 bases are TGTGCCAGCAGTGACAGGGGTGGTGAGCAGTACTTC. Residues: CASSDRGGEQYF.

The genes are TRBV7-6 and TRBJ2-7; a possible D gene is TRBD1 (6 bases). The CDR3 sequence is 14 residues long. V was pared by 1 base and J by 2 bases, with 9 bases between. Germline V gene sequence: CDR1 SGHVS, CDR2 FNYEAQ. This CDR3 reads CASSLDQGPYEQYF. The CDR3 DNA follows: TGTGCCAGCAGCTTAGACCAGGGGCCCTACGAGCAGTACTTC.

The V call is TRBV2, the J call TRBJ1-5; weak D call: TRBD1 (6 bases). Trimming stripped 2 bases from V and 0 bases from J, with 17 bases between. CDR3 length: 18 residues. Germline V gene lookup returns CDR1 SNHLY and CDR2 FYNNEI. This CDR3 is CASSEIGGLGGSNQPQHF. CDR3 DNA sequence: TGTGCCAGCAGTGAAATCGGGGGGCTAGGTGGTAGCAATCAGCCCCAGCATTTT. Using reference TRBV2 and TRBJ1-5 for the parts outside the CDR3, the full variable domain is EPEVTQTPSHQVTQMGQEVILRCVPISNHLYFYWYRQILGQKVEFLVSFYNNEISEKSEIFDDQFSVERPDGSNFTLKIRSTKLEDSAMYFCASSEIGGLGGSNQPQHFGDGTRLSIL.

This clone was observed a handful of times. This chain uses TRBV19 with TRBJ1-5; tentatively, D is TRBD1 (6 bases). The V end lost 2 bases, the J end lost 2 bases, and 19 bases lay between the germline ends. The CDR3 runs to 18 residues. Per the germline V gene, CDR1 is LNHDA and CDR2 is SQIVND (reference sequence). CDR3 DNA sequence: TGTGCCAGTAGTATATGGGTTGGGGGCGAGTGGGGCAATCAGCCCCAGCATTTT. Translating it yields CASSIWVGGEWGNQPQHF. Looking up the rest from reference TRBV19 and TRBJ1-5 gives the full variable domain: DGGITQSPKYLFRKEGQNVTLSCEQNLNHDAMYWYRQDPGQGLRLIYYSQIVNDFQKGDIAEGYSVSREKKESFPLTVTSAQKNPTAFYLCASSIWVGGEWGNQPQHFGDGTRLSIL.

The chain uses TRBV28 and TRBJ1-5, with D uncertain. CDR3 size: 12 residues. Trimming stripped 4 bases from V and 5 bases from J, with 6 bases between. Looked up from germline, CDR1 is MDHEN and CDR2 is SYDVKM. In DNA, the CDR3 is TGTGCCAGCAGTTCCGGATATCAGCCCCAGCATTTT. Translating it yields CASSSGYQPQHF.

This chain joins TRBV27 and TRBJ2-7, with 8 bases lining up with TRBD2. CDR1 is MNHEY and CDR2 is SMNVEV in the germline V gene (reference sequence). V lost 2 bases to trimming and J lost 0 bases; unmatched junction nucleotides: 6. The CDR3 loop spans 16 amino acids. CDR3 in DNA: TGTGCCAGCAGTTTAGGGAGCGGGAGCCTCTCCTACGAGCAGTACTTC. This codes for CASSLGSGSLSYEQYF.

The rearrangement uses TRBV2 and TRBJ1-2; tentative D call: TRBD1 (6 bases). The germline V gene encodes CDR1 SNHLY and CDR2 FYNNEI. Trimming left V 2 bases short and J 4 bases short, with 11 bases between. The CDR3 is 14 amino acids. This CDR3 reads CASSEFGGVYGYTF. The CDR3 bases are TGTGCCAGCAGTGAATTTGGGGGCGTCTATGGCTACACCTTC.